This entry describes one T cell receptor (beta chain). The record originates from a study of blood T cell repertoires in COVID-19. At the level of the study: Spain, Italy and the United States supplied samples that represented acute and convalescent COVID-19.

Data came from immunoSEQ multiplex PCR; TCRdb stores just in-frame clones and leaves some out. The sample lists approximately 310,000 clones; approximately 91% were seen once. Assignments of participants to cohorts depended upon their own reported clinical history. The recovered donors of Cohort 3 showed two negative PCRs, clearance, or symptom resolution. CDR3 length: 15 residues. Per the germline V gene, CDR1 is WNHNN and CDR2 is SYGVQD (reference sequence). V was clipped by 6 bases and J by 8 bases, with 20 bases between them. Sample: PBMCs or T cells enriched from blood (not recorded which). J is TRBJ2-1 and V is TRBV10-1, with D perhaps TRBD2 (6 bases). The receptor comes from a man in his sixties who had recovered from COVID-19. CDR3 DNA: TGCGCCAGCAGAGCCGCCGACTCTCCGGGGGATGAGCAGTTCTTC. Translating it yields CASRAADSPGDEQFF.